One sample yielded the 26 T cell receptor beta chains listed below, sequenced in a study of OX40 agonist ivuxolimab in advanced cancers. Produced via immunoSEQ multiplex PCR; TCRdb's table is partial and in-frame only. The data hold around 81,000 clones, with 80% to 90% observed a single time. The sample in question was CD4+ or CD8+ T cells sorted from blood, obtained in a trial of the OX40 agonist ivuxolimab. The source of these receptors is an adult with an advanced solid tumor such as melanoma, head and neck, liver or kidney cancer.

This clone occurred a few times. The chain couples TRBV5-1 to TRBJ2-5; D may be TRBD1 or TRBD2 (5 bases each). The CDR3 is 14 residues long. Germline lookup yields CDR1 SGHRS and CDR2 YFSETQ. Trimming pared 4 bases from V and 5 bases from J, leaving 15 bases between. The CDR3 is CASSGTGTGETQYF. CDR3 in DNA: TGCGCCAGCAGCGGTACCGGGACCGGGGAGACCCAGTACTTC.

The rearrangement joins TRBV9 to TRBJ2-1; 9 nucleotides align to TRBD2. The junction had 13 bases not matched to a gene; V was cut back by 3 bases and J by 6 bases. The CDR3 sequence is 17 residues long. Germline V lookup: CDR1 SGDLS, CDR2 YYNGEE. CDR3 region: CASSGHPGLARINEQFF. In nucleotides, the CDR3 is TGTGCCAGCAGCGGACACCCCGGACTAGCGCGCATCAATGAGCAGTTCTTC.

As for this clone: This sample includes further DNA sequences coding for the same CDR3. The chain recombines TRBV11-2 with TRBJ1-2; TRBD1 agrees at 9 bases. Germline V CDR1 and CDR2: SGHAT, FQNNGV. CDR3 length: 13 residues. J was trimmed by 4 bases and V by 6 bases; bases with no gene match: 3. The DNA of the CDR3 is TGTGCCAGCAGTCCGGGACAGGGCTATGGCTACACCTTC. Protein: CASSPGQGYGYTF.

The V call is TRBV7-8, the J call TRBJ1-6; 8 bases line up with TRBD1. V lost 5 bases and J lost 10; bases outside the gene matches: 10. Germline CDR1 is SGHVS and CDR2 is FQNEAQ. The length of the CDR3 is 15 residues. The CDR3 region is CASSAAAGGKSPLHF. The CDR3 nucleotides are TGTGCCAGCAGCGCCGCGGCAGGGGGCAAATCACCCCTCCACTTT.

V usage is TRBV10-3 and J usage is TRBJ1-2, with a weak D call TRBD1 (5 bases). With 2 bases removed from V and 3 bases from J, the gap between germline ends came to 10 bases. This CDR3 comprises 14 residues. Looked up from germline, CDR1 is ENHRY and CDR2 is SYGVKD. The CDR3 region is CAISEPWGDYGYTF. The CDR3 DNA sequence: TGTGCCATCAGTGAGCCATGGGGGGACTATGGCTACACCTTC.

The chain employs TRBV2 and TRBJ2-7, with a possible D match to TRBD1 (6 bases). The V and J ends lost 6 bases and 2 bases respectively, with 11 bases between them. This CDR3 spans 13 amino acids. Germline lookup yields CDR1 SNHLY and CDR2 FYNNEI. The CDR3, as DNA: TGTGCCAGCAGCCCGACAGGTACCTACGAGCAGTACTTC. It is translated as CASSPTGTYEQYF.

The rearrangement links TRBV2 to TRBJ2-7; D uncertain. The CDR3 is 14 residues long. Trimming left V 4 bases short and J 0 bases short, with 10 bases between. Germline V gene data show CDR1 as SNHLY and CDR2 as FYNNEI. In nucleotides, the CDR3 is TGTGCCAGCAGTGCCTACCTTAGCTCCTACGAGCAGTACTTC. Its translation: CASSAYLSSYEQYF.

The chain recombines TRBV28 with TRBJ1-1, with 11 nucleotides matching TRBD1. Per germline, CDR1 MDHEN and CDR2 SYDVKM. CDR3 length equals 17 residues. V lost 6 bases, J lost 0 bases, and 9 bases stayed unmatched. CDR3 in amino acids: CASRERTGGLMNTEAFF. DNA for the CDR3: TGTGCCAGCAGGGAAAGGACAGGGGGCCTCATGAACACTGAAGCTTTCTTT.

The chain couples TRBV7-2 to TRBJ2-3, with TRBD2 matching 12 bases. There are 17 residues in the CDR3. Per the germline V gene, CDR1 is SGHTA and CDR2 is FQGNSA. V lost 0 bases and J lost 2; bases outside the gene matches: 3. The CDR3 region has the DNA TGTGCCAGCAGCTTAGCTGGACTAGCGGGAAACACAGATACGCAGTATTTT. It translates to CASSLAGLAGNTDTQYF.

V is TRBV5-5 and J is TRBJ2-7; the D gene is possibly TRBD2 (5 bases). Deletions cut 0 bases from V and 4 bases from J, with 20 bases between. There are 17 residues in the CDR3. Germline lookup yields CDR1 SGHKS and CDR2 YYEKEE (reference sequence). CDR3 bases: TGTGCCAGCAGCTTGGAGGTTCCCGGGGATTTCGCGTACGAGCAGTACTTC. It encodes CASSLEVPGDFAYEQYF.

This chain joins TRBV28 and TRBJ1-5, with D maybe TRBD1 (5 bases). Trimming cost V 3 bases and J 5 bases, with 14 bases left between them. There are 15 residues in the CDR3. CDR1 is MDHEN and CDR2 is SYDVKM in the germline V gene. The CDR3 here is CASSFFRDGDQPQHF. Here the CDR3 DNA reads TGTGCCAGCAGTTTCTTCAGGGACGGGGATCAGCCCCAGCATTTT.

The chain is built from TRBV19 and TRBJ2-4; D perhaps matches TRBD1 (6 bases). Looked up from germline, CDR1 is LNHDA and CDR2 is SQIVND (reference sequence). V was pared by 4 bases and J by 4 bases, with 14 bases between. The CDR3 has 15 residues. CDR3 coding DNA: TGTGCCAGTAGTACCCAAGAAGGGGGTAAAAACATTCAGTACTTC. Its protein is CASSTQEGGKNIQYF.

The chain employs TRBV13 and TRBJ2-5, with 12 bases aligning to TRBD2. From germline, CDR1 is PRHDT and CDR2 FYEKMQ (reference sequence). The CDR3 is made up of 15 amino acids. The V and J ends lost 7 bases and 1 base, in that order; junction bases with no gene match: 4. CDR3 amino acids: CASTGLAGLQETQYF. CDR3 nucleotides: TGTGCCAGCACGGGACTAGCGGGCCTCCAAGAGACCCAGTACTTC.

This chain uses TRBV7-9 with TRBJ2-7; D call uncertain. V lost 1 base, J lost 4 bases, and 5 bases lay in between. CDR3 length equals 12 residues. CDR1 is SEHNR and CDR2 is FQNEAQ in the germline V gene (reference sequence). Here the CDR3 reads CASSLGVYEQYV. In nucleotides, the CDR3 is TGTGCCAGCAGCTTAGGGGTATACGAGCAGTACGTC.

The chain recombines TRBV7-2 with TRBJ2-2, with 7 bases matching TRBD2. This CDR3 contains 14 residues. With 7 bases clipped from V and 5 bases from J, the junction kept 7 bases outside the gene matches. The germline gives CDR1 SGHTA, CDR2 FQGNSA. The CDR3 here is CASTPVGGTGELFF. The CDR3 region has the DNA TGTGCCAGCACCCCGGTGGGGGGGACCGGGGAGCTGTTTTTT.

The gene calls are TRBV13 and TRBJ2-2; either TRBD1 or TRBD2 may fit D (5 bases each). V was cut by 11 bases and J by 1 base, with 11 bases left in between. Germline CDR1 is PRHDT and CDR2 is FYEKMQ (reference sequence). The CDR3 has 13 residues. The CDR3 nucleotides are TGTGCCCCGGGACGGGTGAACACCGGGGAGCTGTTTTTT. Residues: CAPGRVNTGELFF.

This chain connects TRBV4-2 to TRBJ2-1; 8 bases match TRBD2. The CDR3 spans 17 residues. Germline V gives CDR1 LGHNA, CDR2 YNFKEQ. The trim removed 1 base at V and 5 bases at J, leaving 10 bases unmatched. CDR3 loop: CASSQVATGLDHNEQFF. The CDR3 DNA sequence: TGTGCCAGCAGCCAAGTTGCTACGGGACTAGACCACAATGAGCAGTTCTTC.

The chain couples TRBV30 to TRBJ2-5; 7 bases align to TRBD1. The trim removed 0 bases at V and 1 base at J, leaving 23 bases unmatched. Germline assignment: CDR1 GTSNPN and CDR2 SVGIG (reference sequence). CDR3 length equals 21 residues. The CDR3 reads CAWSVVRLYRGRAPTQETQYF. The CDR3 DNA reads as TGTGCCTGGAGTGTGGTCCGTCTCTACAGGGGACGGGCTCCAACCCAAGAGACCCAGTACTTC.

The genes are TRBV9 and TRBJ2-3; D call uncertain. The CDR3 length is 11 residues. V was shortened by 0 bases and J by 7 bases, with 3 bases between the two germline ends. CDR1 is SGDLS, CDR2 YYNGEE, per germline. For the CDR3, the DNA is TGTGCCAGCAGCGTAGGAAATACGCAGTATTTT. It translates to CASSVGNTQYF.

The chain recombines TRBV6-1 with TRBJ1-3, with TRBD1 identical over 8 bases. V lost 3 bases to trimming and J lost 0 bases; unmatched junction nucleotides: 1. The germline CDR1 and CDR2 sequences are MNHNS and SASEGT. The CDR3 length is 15 residues. Here the CDR3 reads CASSEDRDSGNTIYF. CDR3 sequence (DNA): TGTGCCAGCAGTGAGGACAGGGACTCTGGAAACACCATATATTTT.

This chain connects TRBV25-1 to TRBJ1-1; 7 nucleotides agree with TRBD1. Germline trimming cut 1 base from V and 0 bases from J; bases unmatched to any gene: 5. The V gene's germline CDR1 is MGHDK and CDR2 SYGVNS. The CDR3 has 16 amino acids. The CDR3: CASSEWDSLMNTEAFF. As DNA, the CDR3 is TGTGCCAGCAGTGAATGGGACAGCCTCATGAACACTGAAGCTTTCTTT.

The V and J genes are TRBV28 and TRBJ1-5, with D unresolved. Per the germline V gene, CDR1 is MDHEN and CDR2 is SYDVKM. This CDR3 has 13 residues. The V and J ends lost 8 bases and 2 bases respectively, with 10 bases between them. This CDR3 is CASQRRGNQPQHF. The CDR3 bases are TGTGCCAGCCAGAGACGGGGCAATCAGCCCCAGCATTTT.

The V gene is TRBV28, the J gene TRBJ1-5; maybe TRBD1 (5 bases). Trimming took off 2 bases at V and 5 bases at J, with 10 bases between the two ends. Germline loops: CDR1 MDHEN, CDR2 SYDVKM. There are 14 residues in the CDR3. Here the CDR3 DNA reads TGTGCCAGCAGTTTAGCGGGGGGAGATCAGCCCCAGCATTTT. It translates to CASSLAGGDQPQHF.

The chain couples TRBV6-5 to TRBJ1-4; 7 nucleotides match TRBD1. Germline CDR1 reads MNHEY; CDR2 reads SVGAGI. This CDR3 contains 11 residues. The V gene end was trimmed by 6 bases and the J gene end by 10 bases; junction bases not matched to a gene: 2. The CDR3 loop is CASRQGRKLFF. The CDR3 bases are TGTGCCAGCAGACAGGGGCGAAAACTGTTTTTT.

This clone was found once. V usage is TRBV9 and J usage is TRBJ2-5; 9 bases agree with TRBD2. The CDR3 covers 15 residues. The germline V gene has CDR1 SGDLS and CDR2 YYNGEE. J gave up 1 base and V 4 bases, and 5 bases lay outside the gene matches. As DNA, the CDR3 is TGTGCCAGCAGCAGAGCGGGGGGAATCCAAGAGACCCAGTACTTC. Protein product: CASSRAGGIQETQYF. Full variable domain (remainder filled in from reference TRBV9 and TRBJ2-5): DSGVTQTPKHLITATGQRVTLRCSPRSGDLSVYWYQQSLDQGLQFLIQYYNGEERAKGNILERFSAQQFPDLHSELNLSSLELGDSALYFCASSRAGGIQETQYFGPGTRLLVL.

V and J are TRBV6-5 and TRBJ2-3, with 9 bases fitting TRBD1. Germline V lookup: CDR1 MNHEY, CDR2 SVGAGI. With 5 bases clipped from V and 4 bases from J, the junction kept 7 bases outside the gene matches. This CDR3 region has 15 residues. This CDR3 is CASSLTGGASDTQYF. The CDR3 coding sequence is TGTGCCAGCAGTCTCACAGGGGGCGCTTCAGATACGCAGTATTTT.